These 24 T cell receptor beta chains were sequenced from one sample in a study of CD8+ T cells in alopecia areata. cDNA reverse transcribed from extracted RNA served as the sequencing template. TCRdb's table, derived via immunoSEQ multiplex PCR, lists solely in-frame clones and lacks some. The sample lists more than 100,000 clones; around 50% were seen once. Sample: CD4+ T cells sorted from blood, taken at week 0. The receptors here all came from a human donor with alopecia areata.

The rearrangement joins TRBV5-1 to TRBJ2-7, with D hard to call. Per germline, CDR1 SGHRS and CDR2 YFSETQ. The CDR3 sequence is 15 residues long. Trimming cost V 0 bases and J 6 bases, with 16 bases left between them. Here the CDR3 reads CASSLALGEASEQYF. As DNA, the CDR3 is TGCGCCAGCAGCTTGGCTTTAGGAGAGGCCTCCGAGCAGTACTTC.

This chain links TRBV5-1 with TRBJ2-1, with 12 bases identical to TRBD2. J gave up 7 bases and V 3 bases, and 5 bases lay outside the gene matches. The CDR3 consists of 15 residues. Germline assignment: CDR1 SGHRS and CDR2 YFSETQ. CDR3 DNA: TGCGCCAGCAGCTCGACTAGCGGGAGTTGGAATGAGCAGTTCTTC. The encoded protein is CASSSTSGSWNEQFF.

This clone has just one count. This chain links TRBV15 with TRBJ2-5, with D uncertain. The CDR3 extends over 12 amino acids. Germline values: CDR1 LNHNV, CDR2 YYDKDF (reference sequence). The ends were cut back, 0 bases at V and 4 bases at J, with 3 bases in the middle. The CDR3 sequence: CATSRDLETQYF. CDR3 DNA: TGTGCCACCAGCAGAGATCTAGAGACCCAGTACTTC.

The chain carries TRBV7-2 and TRBJ2-5; D possibly uses TRBD1 or TRBD2 (6 bases each). The CDR3 spans 15 residues. V shed 5 bases and J shed 5 bases, with 18 bases lying between them. The germline gives CDR1 SGHTA, CDR2 FQGNSA. Here the CDR3 reads CASSPRGGTPETQYF. The DNA for the CDR3 is TGTGCCAGCAGCCCCAGGGGAGGCACCCCGGAGACCCAGTACTTC.

The V and J genes are TRBV18 and TRBJ1-1, with 9 nucleotides matching TRBD1. Germline V lookup: CDR1 KGHSH, CDR2 LQKENI. The V and J ends lost 4 bases and 6 bases, in that order; junction bases with no gene match: 9. The CDR3 runs 15 residues. CDR3 DNA sequence: TGTGCCAGCTCACAGATGACAGGGGGGGACCCTGAAGCTTTCTTT. This gives the protein CASSQMTGGDPEAFF.

The rearrangement joins TRBV6-6 to TRBJ1-4, with 7 positions matching TRBD1. Germline assignment: CDR1 MNHNY and CDR2 SVGAGI (reference sequence). V shed 6 bases, J shed 13 bases, and the junction held 8 bases outside the gene matches. This CDR3 contains 12 residues. The CDR3 bases are TGTGCCAGCAGGGAACGACAGGGAGGACTGTTTTTT. It yields the protein CASRERQGGLFF.

CDR3 nucleotide sequence: TGTGCCAGCAGCAAGGCGACAGGAAATGCCTACGAGCAGTACTTC. Translating gives CASSKATGNAYEQYF. The chain carries TRBV9 and TRBJ2-7; D may be TRBD1 (6 bases). Germline assignment: CDR1 SGDLS and CDR2 YYNGEE. The CDR3 extends over 15 amino acids. The germline V and J ends were trimmed by 4 bases and 2 bases, with 16 bases remaining between them.

The rearrangement uses TRBV5-1 and TRBJ1-1; D perhaps matches TRBD1 (5 bases). Trimming cost V 4 bases and J 0 bases, with 13 bases left between them. The CDR3 is 15 amino acids. Germline V gene data show CDR1 as SGHRS and CDR2 as YFSETQ. CDR3 bases: TGCGCCAGCAGCGAGACCGGGACGGTGAACACTGAAGCTTTCTTT. It is translated as CASSETGTVNTEAFF.

The chain combines TRBV7-2 with TRBJ1-1; D not resolved. CDR3 length: 13 amino acids. V shed 5 bases and J shed 0 bases, with 7 bases lying between them. Germline V lookup: CDR1 SGHTA, CDR2 FQGNSA. The CDR3 DNA follows: TGTGCCAGCAGCCCCCGTATGAACACTGAAGCTTTCTTT. Translating gives CASSPRMNTEAFF.

The CDR3 sequence: CASSVYGGNSYEQYF. The CDR3 nucleotides read TGTGCCAGCAGCGTCTATGGAGGGAACTCCTACGAGCAGTACTTC. This chain joins TRBV5-6 and TRBJ2-7; D perhaps matches TRBD2 (6 bases). CDR3 length: 15 residues. CDR1 is SGHDT and CDR2 is YYEEEE in the germline V gene. V dropped 4 bases and J dropped 0 bases, with 14 bases sitting between them.

This chain uses TRBV7-2 with TRBJ2-5; D gene unclear. Germline assignment: CDR1 SGHTA and CDR2 FQGNSA. V shed 2 bases and J shed 3 bases, with 13 bases lying between them. This CDR3 comprises 15 residues. The CDR3 protein is CASSLQPGVEETQYF. DNA for the CDR3: TGTGCCAGCAGCTTACAACCCGGAGTAGAAGAGACCCAGTACTTC.

The V gene is TRBV19, the J gene TRBJ2-7; D unresolved. Germline assignment: CDR1 LNHDA and CDR2 SQIVND (reference sequence). The CDR3 is 13 amino acids. V lost 2 bases and J 0 bases, leaving 5 bases between the germline ends. In DNA form, the CDR3 reads TGTGCCAGTAGTATAACCGGCTCCTACGAGCAGTACTTC. Its translation is CASSITGSYEQYF.

The chain is built from TRBV19 and TRBJ1-5; D is uncertain. Germline values: CDR1 LNHDA, CDR2 SQIVND (reference sequence). V shed 2 bases and J shed 5 bases, with 4 bases lying between them. The CDR3 has 12 residues. CDR3 in amino acids: CASSIYDQPQHF. In DNA, the CDR3 is TGTGCCAGTAGTATATACGATCAGCCCCAGCATTTT.

The chain has TRBV11-2 and TRBJ2-5; D is perhaps TRBD2 (5 bases). Germline V gene sequence: CDR1 SGHAT, CDR2 FQNNGV. Trimming shortened V by 0 bases and J by 2 bases, and 16 bases separated the two germline ends. The CDR3 consists of 17 residues. The CDR3 here is CASSLDPIWTLQETQYF. In DNA, the CDR3 is TGTGCCAGCAGCTTAGACCCCATTTGGACTTTACAAGAGACCCAGTACTTC. The entire variable domain, with the rest obtained from reference TRBV11-2 and TRBJ2-5, is as follows: EAGVAQSPRYKIIEKRQSVAFWCNPISGHATLYWYQQILGQGPKLLIQFQNNGVVDDSQLPKDRFSAERLKGVDSTLKIQPAKLEDSAVYLCASSLDPIWTLQETQYFGPGTRLLVL.

This clone was seen only a few times. The identical CDR3 is also encoded by other nucleotide sequences in the sample. The chain carries TRBV6-5 and TRBJ1-1, with D hard to call. The germline CDR1 and CDR2 sequences are MNHEY and SVGAGI. The CDR3 contains 13 residues. The V end was cut by 2 bases, the J end by 1 base, with 5 bases between. The CDR3 DNA follows: TGTGCCAGCAGTTACACCGGGAACACTGAAGCTTTCTTT. Protein product: CASSYTGNTEAFF.

The gene calls are TRBV7-2 and TRBJ1-2; D is ambiguous. CDR3 length equals 15 residues. Trimming shortened V by 5 bases and J by 8 bases, and 21 bases separated the two germline ends. Germline CDR1 SGHTA, CDR2 FQGNSA. CDR3 sequence (DNA): TGTGCCAGCAGCCCCATCGTTGAGGTGCCAGTCGGCTACACCTTC. It translates to CASSPIVEVPVGYTF.

The CDR3 region has the DNA TGTGCCAGCATCGGGACAGGGAACTCCAATGAGCAGTTCTTC. This encodes CASIGTGNSNEQFF. V usage is TRBV2 and J usage is TRBJ2-1; 9 nucleotides match TRBD1. Germline V gene data show CDR1 as SNHLY and CDR2 as FYNNEI. This CDR3 is built from 14 residues. J lost 6 bases, V lost 7 bases, and 7 bases had no gene match.

This clone was counted between two and nine times. CDR3 DNA: TGTGCCAGCAGCGTAGGGGCGGGGGTCAATGGCTACACCTTC. Translation: CASSVGAGVNGYTF. This sequence joins TRBV9 and TRBJ1-2, with D possibly TRBD1 on 5 matching bases. The CDR3 is 14 amino acids. V gave up 0 bases and J gave up 6 bases, with 12 bases separating them. In germline, CDR1 is SGDLS, CDR2 YYNGEE.

The genes are TRBV5-1 and TRBJ1-6; maybe TRBD1 (5 bases). This CDR3 spans 17 amino acids. The germline gives CDR1 SGHRS, CDR2 YFSETQ. V lost 4 bases, J lost 0 bases, and 14 bases lay in between. Written as DNA, the CDR3 is TGCGCCAGCAGCCGGGACGGGAAAAGCTCCTATAATTCACCCCTCCACTTT. Translating it yields CASSRDGKSSYNSPLHF.

The V call is TRBV7-2, the J call TRBJ2-7; D might be TRBD1 (5 bases). The CDR3 spans 14 residues. V lost 6 bases to trimming and J lost 2 bases, with 14 bases between them. Germline V lookup: CDR1 SGHTA, CDR2 FQGNSA. Here the CDR3 DNA reads TGTGCCAGCAGGGTGAGGCAGGGCACCTACGAGCAGTACTTC. Encoded protein: CASRVRQGTYEQYF.

The chain has TRBV9 and TRBJ2-4, with D maybe TRBD2 (6 bases). CDR1 and CDR2 (germline): SGDLS, YYNGEE. V shed 3 bases and J shed 8 bases, with 15 bases lying between them. The CDR3 extends over 14 amino acids. The CDR3 loop reads CASSEGRLVDIQYF. CDR3 sequence (DNA): TGTGCCAGCAGCGAGGGGAGGCTAGTAGACATTCAGTACTTC.

This clone has more than one count but fewer than ten. This chain uses TRBV4-1 with TRBJ2-1; 7 bases agree with TRBD1. CDR3 size: 17 residues. J gave up 2 bases and V 1 base, and 8 bases lay outside the gene matches. Germline CDR1 and CDR2: MGHRA and YSYEKL. CDR3 sequence reads: CASSQATGTIAYNEQFF. The CDR3 nucleotides read TGCGCCAGCAGCCAAGCGACAGGGACAATTGCCTACAATGAGCAGTTCTTC.

This clone was detected a few times. V and J are TRBV15 and TRBJ1-2; 7 nucleotides line up with TRBD1. The CDR3 is 16 amino acids. The V and J ends lost 4 bases and 2 bases, in that order; junction bases with no gene match: 10. The germline V gene encodes CDR1 LNHNV and CDR2 YYDKDF (reference sequence). The CDR3 sequence is CATSKRRGGENYGYTF. CDR3 in DNA: TGTGCCACCAGCAAACGGCGAGGGGGCGAGAACTATGGCTACACCTTC.

The chain joins TRBV10-3 to TRBJ2-7, with D uncertain. Germline-derived CDR1 and CDR2 are ENHRY and SYGVKD. Trimming shortened V by 1 base and J by 6 bases, and 13 bases separated the two germline ends. CDR3 size: 14 residues. Here the CDR3 reads CAISELASSLEQYF. The CDR3 region has the DNA TGTGCCATCAGTGAGTTAGCTTCTAGTCTCGAGCAGTACTTC.